This is a list of T cell receptor beta chains from one sample in a study of cytomegalovirus exposure and HLA in healthy donors. Using immunoSEQ multiplex PCR, the repertoire was profiled, and TCRdb retains in-frame clones only, with some absent. The table includes under 200,000 clones, about three quarters detected once. The specimen was PBMCs. The receptor source for this set is a woman between 35 and 50 years old in good health and CMV-seropositive. Each CDR3 is given with its conserved first and last residue. The D gene is left open where the match is weak. The size field is filled for only some rows; it gives once, few, many or a size class.

V gene: TRBV19
J gene: TRBJ2-3
clone size: .
D gene: .
CDR3 protein: CASSGDTDTQYF
CDR3 DNA: TGTGCCAGTTCGGGGGACACAGATACGCAGTATTTT

V gene: TRBV5-6
J gene: TRBJ1-3
clone size: few
D gene: .
CDR3 protein: CASSWRGFGNTIYF
CDR3 DNA: TGTGCCAGCAGCTGGCGGGGCTTTGGAAACACCATATATTTT

V gene: TRBV6-6
J gene: TRBJ1-2
clone size: few
D gene: .
CDR3 protein: CASSPGGTSNYGYTF
CDR3 DNA: TGTGCCAGCAGCCCGGGGGGCACCTCAAACTATGGCTACACCTTC

V gene: TRBV5-4
J gene: TRBJ2-5
clone size: .
D gene: .
CDR3 protein: CASSLEGPAQYF
CDR3 DNA: TGTGCCAGCAGCTTGGAGGGGCCCGCCCAGTACTTC

V gene: TRBV2
J gene: TRBJ2-1
clone size: .
D gene: TRBD1
CDR3 protein: CASSRDRGRYNEQFF
CDR3 DNA: TGTGCCAGCAGTAGGGACAGGGGGCGATACAATGAGCAGTTCTTC

V gene: TRBV28
J gene: TRBJ1-5
clone size: .
D gene: TRBD1
CDR3 protein: CASSTYRDRDPSSNQPQHF
CDR3 DNA: TGTGCCAGCAGTACCTACAGGGACAGGGACCCCTCTAGCAATCAGCCCCAGCATTTT

V gene: TRBV7-9
J gene: TRBJ1-1
clone size: .
D gene: .
CDR3 protein: CSSSRRGDEAFF
CDR3 DNA: TGTTCCAGCAGCCGTAGGGGCGATGAAGCTTTCTTT

V gene: TRBV9
J gene: TRBJ1-1
clone size: .
D gene: TRBD1
CDR3 protein: CASSVRSNRGNTEAFF
CDR3 DNA: TGTGCCAGCAGCGTTCGAAGCAACAGGGGAAACACTGAAGCTTTCTTT

V gene: TRBV28
J gene: TRBJ2-1
clone size: .
D gene: TRBD1
CDR3 protein: CASRSPGQVEQFF
CDR3 DNA: TGTGCCAGCAGGTCCCCGGGACAGGTCGAGCAGTTCTTC

V gene: TRBV6-6
J gene: TRBJ1-6
clone size: once
D gene: .
CDR3 protein: CATGVGSPLHF
CDR3 DNA: TGTGCCACGGGGGTCGGGTCACCCCTCCACTTT

V gene: TRBV9
J gene: TRBJ2-3
clone size: .
D gene: .
CDR3 protein: CASSEGGGGTQYF
CDR3 DNA: TGTGCCAGCAGCGAGGGGGGCGGGGGAACGCAGTATTTT

V gene: TRBV6-5
J gene: TRBJ2-5
clone size: .
D gene: TRBD2
CDR3 protein: CASSFRLAGGQETQYF
CDR3 DNA: TGTGCCAGCAGTTTCCGGCTAGCGGGAGGGCAAGAGACCCAGTACTTC

V gene: TRBV11-2
J gene: TRBJ2-3
clone size: .
D gene: .
CDR3 protein: CASSFAEGDTQYF
CDR3 DNA: TGTGCCAGCAGCTTCGCCGAGGGAGATACGCAGTATTTT

V gene: TRBV19
J gene: TRBJ2-3
clone size: .
D gene: TRBD2
CDR3 protein: CASSINSGSLGDTQYF
CDR3 DNA: TGTGCCAGTAGTATCAATAGCGGGAGTTTAGGGGATACGCAGTATTTT

V gene: TRBV6-1
J gene: TRBJ1-2
clone size: .
D gene: .
CDR3 protein: CASTTESSNYGYTF
CDR3 DNA: TGTGCCAGCACTACAGAAAGTTCAAACTATGGCTACACCTTC

V gene: TRBV5-6
J gene: TRBJ2-7
clone size: .
D gene: TRBD2
CDR3 protein: CASSKLAGSSYEQYF
CDR3 DNA: TGTGCCAGCAGCAAGCTAGCGGGGAGCTCCTACGAGCAGTACTTC

V gene: TRBV2
J gene: TRBJ2-1
clone size: .
D gene: TRBD2
CDR3 protein: CASRASGTSGYNEQFF
CDR3 DNA: TGTGCCAGCAGGGCTTCCGGGACTAGCGGATACAATGAGCAGTTCTTC

V gene: TRBV7-2
J gene: TRBJ2-7
clone size: .
D gene: TRBD2
CDR3 protein: CASTPGLVSYEQYF
CDR3 DNA: TGTGCCAGCACCCCGGGACTAGTTTCCTACGAGCAGTACTTC

V gene: TRBV4-3
J gene: TRBJ2-1
clone size: .
D gene: TRBD2
CDR3 protein: CASSQVMLADNEQFF
CDR3 DNA: TGCGCCAGCAGCCAAGTGATGCTAGCGGACAATGAGCAGTTCTTC

V gene: TRBV7-9
J gene: TRBJ1-3
clone size: .
D gene: .
CDR3 protein: CASSHWTASGNTIYF
CDR3 DNA: TGTGCCAGCAGCCATTGGACAGCCTCTGGAAACACCATATATTTT

V gene: TRBV19
J gene: TRBJ1-2
clone size: .
D gene: .
CDR3 protein: CASSLRQYGYTF
CDR3 DNA: TGTGCCAGTAGCCTCCGACAGTATGGCTACACCTTC

V gene: TRBV5-8
J gene: TRBJ2-2
clone size: .
D gene: TRBD1
CDR3 protein: CASSRQGGQSTGELFF
CDR3 DNA: TGTGCCAGCAGCCGACAGGGGGGTCAAAGCACCGGGGAGCTGTTTTTT

V gene: TRBV19
J gene: TRBJ1-2
clone size: .
D gene: .
CDR3 protein: CASAGDHGYTF
CDR3 DNA: TGTGCCAGCGCAGGGGACCATGGCTACACCTTC

V gene: TRBV7-7
J gene: TRBJ2-2
clone size: .
D gene: .
CDR3 protein: CASSLDRVTGELFF
CDR3 DNA: TGTGCCAGCAGCTTAGACAGGGTCACCGGGGAGCTGTTTTTT

V gene: TRBV18
J gene: TRBJ1-1
clone size: .
D gene: .
CDR3 protein: CASSFNRDTEAFF
CDR3 DNA: TGTGCCAGCTCATTTAACAGGGACACTGAAGCTTTCTTT